Below, 4 T cell receptor beta chains from the same sample are listed, as sequenced in a study of T cell repertoires in cytomegalovirus infection. Each CDR3 protein gets one entry after TCRdb re-called the reads with MiXCR. This table holds under 200,000 distinct CDR3 sequences, roughly 28% found once. The sample taken for sequencing was PBMCs. These receptors all come from a human donor in good health (CMV status not recorded). Some clones in this sample may be carry-over from other donors' samples.

This sequence joins TRBV7-3 and TRBJ1-2; maybe TRBD1 (5 bases). Germline values: CDR1 SGHTA, CDR2 FQGTGA. This CDR3 contains 13 residues. The germline V and J ends were trimmed by 1 base and 4 bases, with 7 bases remaining between them. The CDR3 is CASSLKGLYGYTF. The CDR3 DNA sequence: TGTGCCAGCAGCTTAAAGGGGCTCTATGGCTACACCTTC. The full variable domain, its missing parts supplied by reference TRBV7-3 and TRBJ1-2, is GAGVSQTPSNKVTEKGKYVELRCDPISGHTALYWYRQSLGQGPEFLIYFQGTGAADDSGLPNDRFFAVRPEGSVSTLKIQRTERGDSAVYLCASSLKGLYGYTFGSGTRLTVV.

Concerning this clonotype itself: A read error may produce the germline difference seen at one junction end. This chain links TRBV7-2 with TRBJ1-3; 7 bases agree with TRBD1. In germline, CDR1 is SGHTA, CDR2 FQGNSA. This CDR3 is 16 amino acids long. CDR3 DNA sequence: TGTGCCAGCAGCCCCCGACAGGGACTCTCTGGAAACAACATATATTTT. This sequence encodes CASSPRQGLSGNNIYF.

There are a few counts of this clonotype. V and J are TRBV2 and TRBJ1-6, with D maybe TRBD1 (5 bases). With 0 bases removed from V and 7 bases from J, the gap between germline ends came to 13 bases. The CDR3 extends over 16 amino acids. Germline values: CDR1 SNHLY, CDR2 FYNNEI. CDR3 DNA: TGTGCCAGCAGTGAAGCGGGGATCGGGGGAAATTCACCCCTCCACTTT. Protein sequence: CASSEAGIGGNSPLHF.

This clonotype was detected many times. This chain links TRBV7-9 with TRBJ1-5; no clear D gene. The CDR3 consists of 13 residues. Trimming removed 2 bases at V and 6 bases at J, with 8 bases between. CDR1 is SEHNR, CDR2 FQNEAQ, per germline (reference sequence). CDR3 amino acids: CASSLNSLQPQHF. For the CDR3, the DNA is TGTGCCAGCAGCTTAAACAGTCTTCAGCCCCAGCATTTT.